A single sample gave rise to the 28 T cell receptor beta chains below, sequenced in a study of tissue T cells after allogeneic stem cell transplantation. The time point is: mouse harvest day 7 after allogeneic transplant. The graft held 10^6 splenic CD5+ T cells and 10^7 T-cell-depleted bone marrow cells. Profiled with immunoSEQ multiplex PCR; TCRdb holds only in-frame clones, not every one. The sample holds approximately 4,000 clones, 50% seen once. The sequencing sample was made of lymph node tissue. The receptors were gathered from a female BALB/c mouse given C57BL/6 T cells with graft-versus-host disease after an allogeneic hematopoietic cell transplant.

By share, this clone ranks as large (0.1 to 1%). Genes and germline are mouse. From the germline J gene comes the end of the CDR3, since the read stops 1 residue before it. V is TRBV13-1 and J is TRBJ2-4; tentatively, D is TRBD2 (6 bases). V dropped 2 bases and J dropped 2 bases, with 9 bases sitting between them. This CDR3 has 14 amino acids. The V gene's germline CDR1 is NSHNY and CDR2 SYGAGN. The CDR3 sequence is CASSEWGNQNTLYF. The CDR3 bases that were read are TGTGCCAGCAGTGAATGGGGGAATCAAAACACCTTGTAC.

Turning to this clone: Mouse gene names apply. Read coverage stops 1 residue before the CDR3 terminus; the germline J gene supplies the remainder. The V call is TRBV13-2, the J call TRBJ2-5; D is possibly TRBD1 or TRBD2 (7 bases each). The V and J ends lost 0 bases and 6 bases respectively, with 14 bases between them. This CDR3 is built from 15 residues. In germline, CDR1 is NNHNN, CDR2 SYGAGS (reference sequence). The covered CDR3 bases are TGTGCCAGCGGTGATGCAGGGGGGCAGGGGGACACCCAGTAC. Encoded protein: CASGDAGGQGDTQY. The full CDR3 is CASGDAGGQGDTQYF.

About this clone: The genes and germline here are from mouse. The part of the CDR3 DNA that was read is TGTGCTAGCAGTTTAGACAGGTATAACTATGCTGAGCAGTTC. Protein sequence: CASSLDRYNYAEQF. The whole CDR3 reads CASSLDRYNYAEQFF. V is TRBV29 and J is TRBJ2-1, with D tentatively TRBD1 (6 bases). The read halts 1 residue ahead of the CDR3 end, with the missing end drawn from the germline J gene. Trimming took off 2 bases at V and 0 bases at J, with 8 bases between the two ends. The CDR3 consists of 15 residues. Germline CDR1 reads MSHET; CDR2 reads SYDVDS.

Notes on this clone: Gene names follow the mouse nomenclature. The read ends 1 residue before the CDR3 terminus; that terminus is restored from the germline J gene. The J gene is TRBJ2-4, the V gene TRBV12-1, with D perhaps TRBD1 or TRBD2 (5 bases each). The V end was cut by 0 bases, the J end by 3 bases, with 12 bases between. This CDR3 is built from 15 residues. Germline CDR1 SGHSN, CDR2 HYEKVE. CDR3 loop: CASSLEGRGQNTLYF. The sequenced CDR3 bases are TGTGCCAGCTCTCTCGAGGGGCGCGGACAAAACACCTTGTAC.

With regard to this clone: All gene names here are mouse names. Read coverage stops 1 residue before the CDR3 terminus; the germline J gene supplies the remainder. The chain has TRBV13-2 and TRBJ1-5, with D hard to call. With 1 base removed from V and 2 bases from J, the gap between germline ends came to 1 base. Germline V lookup: CDR1 NNHNN, CDR2 SYGAGS (reference sequence). CDR3 length equals 12 residues. The CDR3: CASGDYNQAPLF. The covered CDR3 bases are TGTGCCAGCGGTGATTACAACCAGGCTCCGCTT.

As regards this clone: The gene names here belong to mouse. The CDR3 extends 1 residue past the end of the read, so its final part is completed from the germline J gene. This chain connects TRBV15 to TRBJ2-4; D not certain. This CDR3 contains 15 residues. Germline assignment: CDR1 SGHND and CDR2 FRSKSL. Between the trimmed V and J ends, which lost 1 base and 0 bases, there was a span of 8 bases. Partial CDR3 DNA: TGTGCCAGCAGTTTAGAGGGTTCTAGTCAAAACACCTTGTAC. Its protein product is CASSLEGSSQNTLY. The complete CDR3 reads CASSLEGSSQNTLYF.

For this clone: Mouse names are used for the genes. Read data end 1 residue before the CDR3 end; the end is taken from the germline J gene. The rearrangement uses TRBV26 and TRBJ1-1, with a weak D call TRBD1 (6 bases). V was pared by 2 bases and J by 10 bases, with 11 bases between. This CDR3 has 12 amino acids. Germline CDR1 KGHPV, CDR2 FQNQEV (reference sequence). Incomplete CDR3 DNA: TGTGCCAGCAGTCTGCCGGGGGCGGGAGTCTTC. It yields the protein CASSLPGAGVF. The whole CDR3 reads CASSLPGAGVFF.

A remark on this clone: Genes and germline are mouse. With the read ending 1 residue before the CDR3 end, the germline J gene is used to fill in that end. J is TRBJ1-4 and V is TRBV29, with D perhaps TRBD1 (6 bases). Per the germline V gene, CDR1 is MSHET and CDR2 is SYDVDS. This CDR3 comprises 16 residues. With 3 bases removed from V and 0 bases from J, the gap between germline ends came to 11 bases. Partial CDR3 DNA: TGTGCTAGCAGTTTTTGGGGGGCGCTTTCCAACGAAAGATTATTT. Translating it yields CASSFWGALSNERLF. The whole CDR3 sequence reads CASSFWGALSNERLFF.

This clone rates as large. All gene names here are mouse names. The read terminates 1 residue before the CDR3 end, so the remaining end is supplied by the germline J gene. V is TRBV15 and J is TRBJ2-7; D unresolved. Trimming left V 4 bases short and J 4 bases short, with 8 bases between. The CDR3 spans 12 residues. Germline V lookup: CDR1 SGHND, CDR2 FRSKSL. The CDR3 reads CASSSSSYEQYF. The DNA read from the CDR3 is TGTGCCAGCAGTTCGTCCAGTTATGAACAGTAC.

On this clone itself: Gene names are mouse gene names. The CDR3 is cut off 1 residue early in the read; its end comes from the germline J gene. V usage is TRBV16 and J usage is TRBJ1-4; tentative D call: TRBD1 (6 bases). Germline values: CDR1 SGHSA, CDR2 FRNQAP. Trimming removed 4 bases at V and 0 bases at J, with 6 bases between. The CDR3 runs 14 residues. CDR3 bases read: TGTGCAAGCAGCTACAGGGTTTCCAACGAAAGATTATTT. It specifies CASSYRVSNERLF. The whole CDR3 is CASSYRVSNERLFF.

In the case of this clone: These gene names are mouse names. Sequencing ends 1 residue short of the CDR3 end; the germline J gene provides the rest. The chain uses TRBV13-1 and TRBJ2-7; 9 bases fit TRBD2. Germline V gene lookup returns CDR1 NSHNY and CDR2 SYGAGN. With 0 bases clipped from V and 4 bases from J, the junction kept 2 bases outside the gene matches. The CDR3 has 14 residues. Incomplete CDR3 DNA: TGTGCCAGCAGTGATGCTGGGGGGGGGTATGAACAGTAC. Translation: CASSDAGGGYEQY. The full-length CDR3 reads as CASSDAGGGYEQYF.

A remark on this clone: Genes and germline come from the mouse. The read ends 1 residue early relative to the CDR3; the germline J gene fills the gap. The chain combines TRBV5 with TRBJ2-3; D remains unclear. V was pared by 3 bases and J by 2 bases, with 6 bases between. There are 13 residues in the CDR3. The germline V gene has CDR1 LGHNA and CDR2 YNLKQL (reference sequence). The DNA read from the CDR3 is TGTGCCAGCAGCCAGGGGAATGCAGAAACGCTGTAT. Residues: CASSQGNAETLY. In full, the CDR3 is CASSQGNAETLYF.

On this clone itself: Mouse names are used for the genes. The CDR3 end lies 1 residue beyond the end of the read and is filled in from the germline J gene. Other DNA sequences in the same sample also yield this CDR3. The chain employs TRBV26 and TRBJ2-7; TRBD1 might be the D (5 bases). V gave up 2 bases and J gave up 4 bases, with 6 bases separating them. The CDR3 loop spans 12 amino acids. Germline V lookup: CDR1 KGHPV, CDR2 FQNQEV (reference sequence). Partial CDR3 DNA: TGTGCCAGCAGTCTGGGACAATATGAACAGTAC. Translated: CASSLGQYEQY. From start to end, the CDR3 is CASSLGQYEQYF. Looking up the rest from reference TRBV26 and TRBJ2-7 gives the full variable domain: NSKVIQTPRYLVKGQGQKAKMRCIPEKGHPVVFWYQQNKNNEFKFLINFQNQEVLQQIDMTEKRFSAECPSNSPCSLEIQSSEAGDSALYLCASSLGQYEQYFGPGTRLTVL.

About this clone itself: Genes here carry mouse names. The CDR3 end falls 1 residue outside the read, so it is completed with the germline J gene. The rearrangement links TRBV24 to TRBJ2-2; the D is unclear. CDR3 size: 16 residues. Germline V gene lookup returns CDR1 KGHTA and CDR2 FRNEEI. The germline V and J ends were trimmed by 0 bases and 0 bases, with 8 bases remaining between them. CDR3 protein: CASSLYRHPNTGQLYF. CDR3 DNA, as far as it was read: TGTGCCAGCAGTCTGTATAGGCATCCAAACACCGGGCAGCTCTAC.

As for this clone: These gene names are mouse names. Read sequence stops 1 residue before the CDR3 end, and the germline J gene provides the missing end. This chain joins TRBV12-1 and TRBJ2-1; 9 nucleotides match TRBD2. This CDR3 contains 15 residues. The germline CDR1 and CDR2 sequences are SGHSN and HYEKVE. The V segment lost 2 bases and the J segment 3 bases; nucleotides outside the gene matches: 4. The CDR3 protein is CASSRRLGVYAEQFF. CDR3 DNA (partial): TGTGCCAGCTCTCGCCGACTGGGGGTCTATGCTGAGCAGTTC.

As to this clone: All gene names here are mouse names. The sequence runs out 1 residue before the end of the CDR3; the remainder is reconstructed from the germline J gene. V gene TRBV13-1 combines with J gene TRBJ2-7, with TRBD2 matching 9 bases. V shed 0 bases and J 0 bases; nucleotides not matched to a gene: 4. This CDR3 comprises 16 residues. From germline, CDR1 is NSHNY and CDR2 SYGAGN. The CDR3 loop is CASSDAMGGRSYEQYF. The sequenced part of the CDR3 DNA is TGTGCCAGCAGTGATGCAATGGGGGGGCGCTCCTATGAACAGTAC.

This clone came up a few times. Genes here carry mouse names. The CDR3 end is not reached by the read, which stops 1 residue before it; the germline J gene fills it in. V is TRBV16 and J is TRBJ2-5; 9 bases match TRBD2. With V trimmed by 0 bases and J by 6 bases, 7 bases remained unmatched. Per the germline V gene, CDR1 is SGHSA and CDR2 is FRNQAP. The CDR3 runs to 16 residues. The CDR3 bases that were read are TGTGCAAGCAGCTTAGATGTTGGGGGGGCGCGTGACACCCAGTAC. Residues: CASSLDVGGARDTQY. The whole CDR3 protein is CASSLDVGGARDTQYF.

This clone has only one observation. Genes and germline are mouse. The sequenced fragment ends 1 residue before the CDR3 boundary, so the rest is inferred from the germline J gene. V and J are TRBV3 and TRBJ2-4; tentatively, D is TRBD1 or TRBD2 (6 bases each). This CDR3 region has 13 residues. Germline V gene lookup returns CDR1 SNHLY and CDR2 FYNGKV (reference sequence). Trimming stripped 5 bases from V and 3 bases from J, with 9 bases between. The CDR3 is CASSPGGQNTLYF. The part of the CDR3 DNA that was read is TGTGCCAGCAGCCCCGGGGGCCAAAACACCTTGTAC.

Concerning this clone: Mouse germline and gene names are used. The read halts 1 residue ahead of the CDR3 end, with the missing end drawn from the germline J gene. The V and J genes are TRBV20 and TRBJ1-1, with a tentative D call TRBD1 (5 bases). Per germline, CDR1 GFQATS and CDR2 STVNSAI. This CDR3 spans 12 amino acids. The CDR3 here is CGRRGTNTEVFF. The DNA read from the CDR3 is TGTGGGAGACGGGGGACGAACACAGAAGTCTTC.

Of note for this clone: Germline and genes here are mouse. The read halts 1 residue ahead of the CDR3 end, with the missing end drawn from the germline J gene. This sequence joins TRBV13-3 and TRBJ1-2, with 8 bases that match TRBD1. CDR1 NNHDY and CDR2 SYVADS come from the germline V gene. With V trimmed by 3 bases and J by 0 bases, 1 base remained unmatched. CDR3 size: 14 residues. CDR3 bases read: TGTGCCAGCAGTGGGACAGGGCCAAACTCCGACTACACC. This gives the protein CASSGTGPNSDYT. The full CDR3 is CASSGTGPNSDYTF.

A word on this clone: Gene labels here are mouse ones. The CDR3 end is not reached by the read, which stops 1 residue before it; the germline J gene fills it in. The chain joins TRBV19 to TRBJ2-2; D ambiguous. Germline-derived CDR1 and CDR2 are FNHDT and SITEND (reference sequence). The CDR3 is 12 residues long. V shed 5 bases and J shed 2 bases, with 4 bases lying between them. CDR3 sequence: CASSPNTGQLYF. The CDR3 DNA, read in part, is TGTGCCAGCAGCCCTAACACCGGGCAGCTCTAC.

This clone was detected a few times. Germline and genes here are mouse. From the germline J gene comes the end of the CDR3, since the read stops 1 residue before it. The J gene is TRBJ1-5, the V gene TRBV13-1; a possible D gene is TRBD1 (5 bases). Trimming shortened V by 2 bases and J by 2 bases, and 8 bases separated the two germline ends. Germline assignment: CDR1 NSHNY and CDR2 SYGAGN. This CDR3 contains 14 residues. CDR3 protein: CASSEDRYNQAPLF. The covered CDR3 bases are TGTGCCAGCAGTGAAGACAGATACAACCAGGCTCCGCTT.

Notes on this clone: Gene names are mouse gene names. The read halts 1 residue ahead of the CDR3 end, with the missing end drawn from the germline J gene. The chain carries TRBV16 and TRBJ2-5; D is unclear. V was cut by 3 bases and J by 0 bases, with 1 base left in between. CDR1 is SGHSA and CDR2 is FRNQAP in the germline V gene. The CDR3 covers 12 residues. CDR3 bases read: TGTGCAAGCAGCTTTAACCAAGACACCCAGTAC. This gives the protein CASSFNQDTQY. The complete CDR3 protein is CASSFNQDTQYF.

With respect to this clone: Mouse names are used for the genes. The read ends 1 residue before the CDR3 terminus; that terminus is restored from the germline J gene. The rearrangement uses TRBV26 and TRBJ2-5; D remains ambiguous. The CDR3 length is 11 residues. Per germline, CDR1 KGHPV and CDR2 FQNQEV (reference sequence). V was shortened by 6 bases and J by 6 bases, with 7 bases between the two germline ends. CDR3: CASSRWDTQYF. CDR3 DNA, as far as it was read: TGTGCCAGCAGCCGCTGGGACACCCAGTAC.

Remarks on this clone: Each gene name is a mouse one. The read comes to an end 1 residue before the CDR3 does, leaving the germline J gene to fill in the end. The chain has TRBV26 and TRBJ2-5; tentative D call: TRBD1 (6 bases). The V end was cut by 4 bases, the J end by 3 bases, with 8 bases between. The CDR3 sequence is 13 residues long. Germline loops: CDR1 KGHPV, CDR2 FQNQEV (reference sequence). The CDR3 bases that were read are TGTGCCAGCAGTCCCGGACAGCAAGACACCCAGTAC. Translating gives CASSPGQQDTQY. The CDR3 in full is CASSPGQQDTQYF.

This clone occurred a few times. The genes and germline here are from mouse. The read falls 1 residue short of the CDR3 end, and the missing part is taken from the germline J gene. This chain uses TRBV26 with TRBJ2-5, with D unresolved. Trimming cost V 4 bases and J 0 bases, with 2 bases left between them. The V gene's germline CDR1 is KGHPV and CDR2 FQNQEV (reference sequence). The CDR3 loop spans 12 amino acids. The CDR3 sequence: CASSRNQDTQYF. CDR3 DNA (partial): TGTGCCAGCAGTCGTAACCAAGACACCCAGTAC. Together with reference TRBV26 and TRBJ2-5, the CDR3 gives the full variable domain: NSKVIQTPRYLVKGQGQKAKMRCIPEKGHPVVFWYQQNKNNEFKFLINFQNQEVLQQIDMTEKRFSAECPSNSPCSLEIQSSEAGDSALYLCASSRNQDTQYFGPGTRLLVL.

This clone appeared a few times. Gene names are the mouse ones. CDR3 bases read: TGTGCCAGCAGTCCGGGACAGGGGAATACGCTCTAT. This codes for CASSPGQGNTLY. The full CDR3 is CASSPGQGNTLYF. The rearrangement uses TRBV26 and TRBJ1-3; 10 positions agree with TRBD1. The CDR3 goes on 1 residue after the read ends, and that part is filled in from the germline J gene. The CDR3 is 13 amino acids. Germline trimming cut 4 bases from V and 7 bases from J; bases unmatched to any gene: 1. Germline assignment: CDR1 KGHPV and CDR2 FQNQEV (reference sequence). Based on the CDR3 plus reference TRBV26 and TRBJ1-3, the full variable domain is NSKVIQTPRYLVKGQGQKAKMRCIPEKGHPVVFWYQQNKNNEFKFLINFQNQEVLQQIDMTEKRFSAECPSNSPCSLEIQSSEAGDSALYLCASSPGQGNTLYFGEGSRLIVV.

This clone was seen a handful of times. Any gene name here is a mouse gene name. The CDR3 end lies 1 residue beyond the end of the read and is filled in from the germline J gene. The rearrangement joins TRBV5 to TRBJ2-5, with D possibly TRBD2 on 6 matching bases. CDR1 LGHNA and CDR2 YNLKQL come from the germline V gene (reference sequence). This CDR3 contains 15 residues. Between the trimmed V and J ends, which lost 0 bases and 3 bases, there was a span of 10 bases. CDR3 residues: CASSQDSGAQDTQYF. CDR3 DNA, as far as it was read: TGTGCCAGCAGCCAAGATTCTGGGGCGCAAGACACCCAGTAC.